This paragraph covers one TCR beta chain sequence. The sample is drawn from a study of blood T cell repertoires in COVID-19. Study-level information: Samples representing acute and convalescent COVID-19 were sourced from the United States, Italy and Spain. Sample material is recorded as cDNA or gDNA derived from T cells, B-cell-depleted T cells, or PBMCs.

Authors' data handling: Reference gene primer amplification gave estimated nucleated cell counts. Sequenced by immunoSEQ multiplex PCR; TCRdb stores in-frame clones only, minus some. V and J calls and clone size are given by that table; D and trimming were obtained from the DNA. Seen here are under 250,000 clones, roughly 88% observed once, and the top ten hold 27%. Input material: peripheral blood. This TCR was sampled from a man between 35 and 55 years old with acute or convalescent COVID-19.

The CDR3 loop reads CASRGQNHNEQFF. The DNA for the CDR3 is TGTGCCAGCAGGGGACAGAACCACAATGAGCAGTTCTTC. The chain is built from TRBV27 and TRBJ2-1, with 7 positions matching TRBD1. The germline gives CDR1 MNHEY, CDR2 SMNVEV (reference sequence). CDR3 length equals 13 residues. V lost 6 bases to trimming and J lost 5 bases; unmatched junction nucleotides: 4.